These T cell receptor beta chains were read from a single sample in a study of cytomegalovirus exposure and HLA in healthy donors. Only in-frame clones appear in the TCRdb table, and some are missing; sequencing was by immunoSEQ multiplex PCR. The table records around 150,000 clones, over 75% of them present only once. The sequenced sample was PBMCs. The receptor source for this set is a man aged 50-59 years in good health and CMV-seropositive. CDR3s include the opening cysteine and the closing phenylalanine or tryptophan. Fields, in order: J gene, clone size, D gene, V gene, CDR3 DNA, CDR3 protein. D genes are given only for firm matches. Size is stated for part of the rows, as once, few or many counts, or as a class when the clone is expanded.

>TRBJ2-5|.|TRBD2|TRBV2
TGTGCCAGCGACCCTCAACCGGGACTAGCAAAAGAGACCCAGTACTTC
CASDPQPGLAKETQYF
>TRBJ2-1|.|.|TRBV23-1
TGCGCCAGCAGTCATAGAGCAATGCCGCAGTTCTTC
CASSHRAMPQFF
>TRBJ1-1|.|.|TRBV28
TGTGCCAGCAGCCCGGTTTACGATGAAGCTTTCTTT
CASSPVYDEAFF
>TRBJ2-1|.|.|TRBV14
TGTGCCAGCAGCCGTGACAGGATGTATCTCTACAATGAGCAGTTCTTC
CASSRDRMYLYNEQFF
>TRBJ2-6|.|.|TRBV5-6
TGTGCCAGCAGCTTGGGGGACTCCAACGTCCTGACTTTC
CASSLGDSNVLTF
>TRBJ2-5|few|.|TRBV6-1
TGTGCCAGCAGTGGCAGGGATGGGATCGTGCAAGAGACCCAGTACTTC
CASSGRDGIVQETQYF
>TRBJ1-5|.|.|TRBV4-2
TGTGCCAGCAGCCAAGTCCAGGGTGGGGATCAGCCCCAGCATTTT
CASSQVQGGDQPQHF
>TRBJ2-2|.|.|TRBV6-6
TGTGCCAGCAGTCCACAGGGTACCGGGGAGCTGTTTTTT
CASSPQGTGELFF
>TRBJ2-1|.|.|TRBV7-9
TGTGCCAGCAGCCTCAGGGGCCAAGTCCGGCAGTTCTTC
CASSLRGQVRQFF
>TRBJ2-2|.|.|TRBV5-1
TGCGCCAGCAGCTTGGGACCCGGGGCGAACACCGGGGAGCTGTTTTTT
CASSLGPGANTGELFF
>TRBJ2-7|.|.|TRBV5-4
TGTGCCAGCAGCTTGGCCTCTGGTAACTCCGAGCAGTACTTC
CASSLASGNSEQYF
>TRBJ1-3|.|.|TRBV7-8
TGTGCCAGCAGTTTGACGAGGGCCGGAAACACCATATATTTT
CASSLTRAGNTIYF